The TCR beta chain described here comes from a study of blood T cell repertoires in COVID-19. Overall study context: Material from acute and convalescent COVID-19 was sourced from the United States, Italy and Spain. PBMCs, B-cell-depleted T cells, or T cells were the source of the cDNA or gDNA that made up the material.

How the authors handled the data: Estimated nucleated cell counts came from reference gene primer amplification. TCRdb's copy holds only in-frame clones and misses some; the assay was immunoSEQ multiplex PCR. That table gives V, J and clone size, and the DNA gave D and trimming. The table has 70,000 to 90,000 clones, 70% to 90% seen once; the top ten hold under 20%. V shed 2 bases, J shed 5 bases, and the junction held 6 bases outside the gene matches. CDR1 is SGHTA, CDR2 FQGNSA, per germline. This CDR3 comprises 15 residues. Sequencing was done on a sample of peripheral blood. The chain combines TRBV7-2 with TRBJ2-3; 8 bases align to TRBD2. The sequence derives from a woman aged 55-75 years with acute or convalescent COVID-19. CDR3 amino acids: CASSLTGGAGDTQYF. CDR3 DNA sequence: TGTGCCAGCAGCTTAACGGGGGGGGCCGGAGATACGCAGTATTTT.